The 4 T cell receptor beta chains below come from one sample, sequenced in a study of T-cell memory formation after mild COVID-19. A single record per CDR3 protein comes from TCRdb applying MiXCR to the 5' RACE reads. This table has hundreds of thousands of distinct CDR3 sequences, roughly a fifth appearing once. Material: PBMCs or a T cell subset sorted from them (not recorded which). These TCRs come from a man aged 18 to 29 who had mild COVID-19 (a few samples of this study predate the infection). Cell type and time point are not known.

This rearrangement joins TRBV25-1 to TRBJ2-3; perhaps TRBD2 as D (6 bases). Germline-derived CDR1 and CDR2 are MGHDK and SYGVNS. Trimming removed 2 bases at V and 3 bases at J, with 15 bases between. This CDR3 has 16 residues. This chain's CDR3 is CASSEDRLAGTDTQYF. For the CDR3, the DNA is TGTGCCAGCAGTGAAGACAGACTGGCGGGGACAGATACGCAGTATTTT.

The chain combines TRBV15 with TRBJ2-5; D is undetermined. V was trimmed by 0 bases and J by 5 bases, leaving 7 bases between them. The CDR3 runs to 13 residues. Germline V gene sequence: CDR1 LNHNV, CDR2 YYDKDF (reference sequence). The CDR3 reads CATSRDSWETQYF. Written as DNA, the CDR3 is TGTGCCACCAGCAGAGATTCTTGGGAGACCCAGTACTTC.

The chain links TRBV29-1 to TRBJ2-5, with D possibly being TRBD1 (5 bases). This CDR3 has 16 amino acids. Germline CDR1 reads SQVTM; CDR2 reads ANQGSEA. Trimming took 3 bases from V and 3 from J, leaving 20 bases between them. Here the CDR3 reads CSVDTSLWGREETQYF. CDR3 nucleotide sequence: TGCAGCGTTGATACATCGCTCTGGGGCAGGGAAGAGACCCAGTACTTC.

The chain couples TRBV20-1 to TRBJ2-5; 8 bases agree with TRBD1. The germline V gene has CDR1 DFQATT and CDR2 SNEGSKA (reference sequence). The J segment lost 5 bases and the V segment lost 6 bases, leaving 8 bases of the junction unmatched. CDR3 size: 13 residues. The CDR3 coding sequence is TGCAGTGCAACCCCAGGGGGCGGGGAGACCCAGTACTTC. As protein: CSATPGGGETQYF.